This record looks at one T cell receptor beta chain sequence and its context. The source of the sample is a study of identical twins. Via MiXCR, TCRdb re-called the 5' RACE reads, giving one row per CDR3 protein. The table has about 720,000 distinct CDR3 sequences, 8.6% seen once. The CDR3 totals 19 residues. This sample was also put to use in a study of yellow fever vaccine responses in identical twins.

Sequencing input: PBMCs. This clonotype originated in a woman aged 18 to 35 in good health. This sequence joins TRBV21-1 and TRBJ2-7; the table assigns TRBD2, which was not confirmed against the DNA. TRBV21-1 is a pseudogene. The CDR3 sequence is CASSKCFIHGPQSSYEQYF. CDR3 coding DNA: TGTGCCAGCAGCAAATGTTTCATACACGGCCCGCAATCGTCATACGAGCAGTACTTC.